Listed below are T cell receptor beta chains from one sample, sequenced in a study of T-cell memory formation after mild COVID-19. TCRdb fed the 5' RACE reads into MiXCR, producing one record per CDR3 protein. The sample includes about 84,000 distinct CDR3 sequences, 11% to 15% of them seen just once. The sequenced sample was PBMCs or a T cell subset sorted from them (not recorded which). The receptor set was obtained from an adult woman who had mild COVID-19 (a few samples of this study predate the infection). Cell type and time point are not known. The CDR3 runs from the conserved cysteine through the conserved F or W.

>TRBV7-3|TRBJ1-2
CASSLAGQGAVGYTF
>TRBV7-2|TRBJ2-7
CASSLATPYEQYF
>TRBV6-5|TRBJ1-1
CASSMTGKAFF
>TRBV9|TRBJ2-1
CASSVGLDEQFF
>TRBV6-1|TRBJ1-6
CASTSGQGYSPLHF
>TRBV12-3/TRBV12-4|TRBJ2-1
CASRRGLAGGDDEQFF
>TRBV24-1|TRBJ1-5
CATSFPGANQPQHF
>TRBV12-3/TRBV12-4|TRBJ1-6
CASSWEGSPLHF
>TRBV5-4|TRBJ2-4
CASSLDFGRRQPAKNIQYF
>TRBV29-1|TRBJ2-3
CSVESLAGLRADTQYF
>TRBV7-8|TRBJ2-5
CASSPHPIGQETQYF
>TRBV7-7|TRBJ2-5
CASSLRAGEGETQYF
>TRBV7-9|TRBJ2-7
CASSLVSVSSYEQYF
>TRBV20-1|TRBJ2-5
CSASPLGGPEETQYF
>TRBV29-1|TRBJ2-1
CSVERSSYNEQFF
>TRBV24-1|TRBJ2-1
CATSDLGQGEEFF
>TRBV9|TRBJ2-1
CASSVGGGPYNEQFF
>TRBV9|TRBJ2-7
CASSVAGTGSTYEQYF
>TRBV6-5|TRBJ1-1
CASRKNRVTEAFF
>TRBV12-3/TRBV12-4|TRBJ2-7
CASSSLDRGPYEQYF
>TRBV19|TRBJ2-3
CASSIDLTKYF
>TRBV15|TRBJ2-1
CATSTHGQAGSPSYNEQFF
>TRBV7-7|TRBJ2-5
CASSLGVGETQYF
>TRBV7-9|TRBJ2-7
CASSLERGPYEQYF
>TRBV7-9|TRBJ2-1
CASSLSKGENYNEQFF
>TRBV9|TRBJ2-3
CASSRGDTDTQYF
>TRBV7-9|TRBJ2-7
CASSLEAGILSYEQYF
>TRBV29-1|TRBJ2-7
CSVDWGLNEQYF
>TRBV14|TRBJ1-2
CASSQDLDRGGYTF
>TRBV15|TRBJ2-7
CATSRATGRQAYEQYF
>TRBV27|TRBJ2-7
CASSLRAGPSYEQYF
>TRBV5-1|TRBJ2-1
CASSPRVGRAYNEQFF
>TRBV5-1|TRBJ2-3
CASGGGHTQYF
>TRBV7-9|TRBJ2-2
CASRITNRGSGELFF
>TRBV7-2|TRBJ2-7
CASSLVTGSEQYF
>TRBV12-3/TRBV12-4|TRBJ2-1
CASSSTSGREQFF
>TRBV4-2|TRBJ1-2
CASSQDATNYGYTF
>TRBV24-1|TRBJ1-5
CATSGGYSNQPQHF
>TRBV20-1|TRBJ2-1
CSASPASGRADQAGEQFF
>TRBV11-3|TRBJ2-3
CASSLVLLAVGSSHTDTQYF
>TRBV20-1|TRBJ2-4
CSARDEGKHIQYF
>TRBV12-3/TRBV12-4|TRBJ1-5
CASSPGQGSGQPQHF
>TRBV5-1|TRBJ1-1
CASSLASGAGNTEAFF
>TRBV4-3|TRBJ2-7
CASSQDPQGSYEQYF
>TRBV15|TRBJ2-1
CATSRDRGLEDNEQFF
>TRBV5-1|TRBJ2-3
CASSGWTDTQYF
>TRBV7-9|TRBJ2-2
CASSQQGGELFF
>TRBV20-1|TRBJ2-1
CSARDVGTSSNEQFF
>TRBV4-3|TRBJ1-2
CASSHGGAQGYGYTF
>TRBV2|TRBJ2-2
CASRDVTNTGELFF
>TRBV7-9|TRBJ2-7
CASSPGQGFREKYF
>TRBV5-6|TRBJ2-7
CASSLGVGISYEQYF
>TRBV7-8|TRBJ2-1
CASSLAVAVWDEQFF
>TRBV4-1|TRBJ2-7
CASSQRGDSSYEQYF
>TRBV29-1|TRBJ1-3
CSVEDRADPGNTIYF
>TRBV5-1|TRBJ2-1
CASGGDWADNEQFF
>TRBV24-1|TRBJ2-1
CATSVSRYNEQFF
>TRBV20-1|TRBJ2-1
CSPTVGHNEQFF
>TRBV7-2|TRBJ2-2
CASSPRGGAVGWIGELFF